This T cell receptor (beta chain) is from a study of blood T cells in healthy people across ages. Notes on the study in general: As age increased, TCR beta diversity per million T cells fell in a roughly linear fashion. With unsorted PBMCs, a conclusive comparison of naive versus antigen-experienced cells was not possible.

Only a few counts were recorded for this clonotype. The antigen remains undetermined. This CDR3 region has 17 residues. The V gene's germline CDR1 is SGDLS and CDR2 YYNGEE. Germline trimming cut 0 bases from V and 6 bases from J; bases unmatched to any gene: 10. A second PCR, run for about 6 to 11 cycles, used a sample-barcoded 5' primer plus a J-beta primer mix. Any given sample supplied a minimum of 3 million CDR3-containing paired-end reads. TCRdb used MiXCR to reprocess the 5' RACE reads, holding one entry per CDR3 protein. Found here are about 1.5 million distinct CDR3 sequences, approximately 38% of them singletons; the top ten hold roughly 7.7%. Whenever a sample was processed, at least 6.5 million PBMCs were isolated.

This sequence was found in a woman younger than 30 in good health. This sequence joins TRBV9 and TRBJ2-1, with 9 bases aligning to TRBD2. The sample comprised blood. The DNA for the CDR3 is TGTGCCAGCAGCGTAGGGAGTAGCGGGGGTACTACCAATGAGCAGTTCTTC. This gives the protein CASSVGSSGGTTNEQFF.